This T cell receptor beta chain was profiled in a study of blood T cell repertoires in COVID-19. Study background: The United States, Italy and Spain supplied acute and convalescent COVID-19 samples. From T cells, B-cell-depleted T cells, or PBMCs came the material, which was cDNA or gDNA.

Per the original data handling: Reference gene primer amplification in the assay estimated nucleated cell counts. Only in-frame clones appear in the TCRdb table, and some are missing; sequencing was by immunoSEQ multiplex PCR. V and J calls and clone size are given by that table; D and trimming were obtained from the DNA. The table records a few hundred thousand clones, around 89% of them present only once. This TCR came from a woman aged 55-69 years with acute or convalescent COVID-19. The sequenced sample was peripheral blood.

The CDR3 reads CASSEGGTVTEAFF. The CDR3 nucleotides are TGTGCCAGCAGCGAAGGGGGCACGGTTACTGAAGCTTTCTTT. The J gene is TRBJ1-1, the V gene TRBV9; 7 bases match TRBD1. The CDR3 has 14 amino acids. Unmatched junction bases numbered 7, after V lost 3 bases and J lost 5 bases. From germline, CDR1 is SGDLS and CDR2 YYNGEE.